A selection of T cell receptor beta chains follows, all from one sample in a study of T cell responses to AZD1222 COVID-19 vaccine. TCRdb's copy holds only in-frame clones and misses some; the assay was immunoSEQ multiplex PCR. The sample records about 80,000 clones, approximately 89% being singletons. The sample was peripheral blood, taken 28 days after the second AZD1222 dose. Every receptor here comes from an adult who received the AZD1222 COVID-19 vaccine. CDR3s include the opening cysteine and the closing phenylalanine or tryptophan. Each record gives: clone size, V gene, D gene, J gene, CDR3 protein, CDR3 DNA. A D gene is named only where the DNA matches it firmly. For some rows the clone size is stated as once, few or many, or as a class when expanded; others skip it.

NA	TRBV5-4	TRBD2	TRBJ2-1	CASSTGGTPLKQFF	TGTGCCAGCAGCACGGGGGGGACACCACTCAAGCAGTTCTTC
NA	TRBV19	NA	TRBJ2-1	CASSIGNSNEQFF	TGTGCCAGTAGTATTGGGAACTCAAATGAGCAGTTCTTC
NA	TRBV29-1	NA	TRBJ2-5	CSVSTSSQETQYF	TGCAGCGTTTCTACTAGCAGCCAAGAGACCCAGTACTTC
NA	TRBV6-5	TRBD1	TRBJ2-1	CASSYGTGGREQFF	TGTGCCAGCAGTTACGGTACAGGGGGCAGGGAGCAGTTCTTC
NA	TRBV13	TRBD2	TRBJ2-1	CASSLVMTSGTNEQFF	TGTGCCAGCAGCTTAGTGATGACTAGCGGGACCAATGAGCAGTTCTTC
NA	TRBV19	NA	TRBJ1-2	CASRGDVYGYTF	TGTGCCAGTAGGGGGGACGTCTATGGCTACACCTTC
NA	TRBV28	NA	TRBJ1-1	CASSSGLNTEAFF	TGTGCCAGCAGTTCCGGGCTCAACACTGAAGCTTTCTTT
medium-sized	TRBV27	NA	TRBJ2-1	CASRDSYNEQFF	TGTGCCAGCAGGGACTCTTACAATGAGCAGTTCTTC
NA	TRBV28	TRBD1	TRBJ2-5	CASSVGDRAQYF	TGTGCCAGCAGTGTAGGGGACAGGGCCCAGTACTTC
NA	TRBV7-8	TRBD2	TRBJ2-5	CASCRRGELTQYF	TGTGCCAGCTGCCGCCGGGGGGAACTGACCCAGTACTTC
NA	TRBV7-9	NA	TRBJ1-6	CASRQSGGRRNSPLHF	TGTGCCAGCAGACAAAGCGGGGGGCGAAGAAATTCACCCCTCCACTTT
NA	TRBV27	TRBD2	TRBJ2-7	CASSSPRLAGVYEQYF	TGTGCCAGCAGTTCACCCCGACTAGCGGGAGTGTACGAGCAGTACTTC
NA	TRBV11-2	TRBD1	TRBJ2-7	CASSRPGTGISYEQYF	TGTGCCAGCAGCCGGCCAGGGACAGGGATTTCCTACGAGCAGTACTTC
NA	TRBV29-1	NA	TRBJ1-1	CSVGAGMNTEAFF	TGCAGCGTTGGGGCGGGAATGAACACTGAAGCTTTCTTT
NA	TRBV5-1	TRBD1	TRBJ2-3	CASSSGTETDTQYF	TGCGCCAGCAGCTCCGGGACAGAGACAGATACGCAGTATTTT
NA	TRBV3-1/TRBV3-2	NA	TRBJ1-5	CASSQQGNQPQHF	TGTGCCAGCAGCCAACAGGGCAATCAGCCCCAGCATTTT
NA	TRBV11-2	NA	TRBJ2-3	CASSHGDTQYF	TGTGCCAGCAGCCACGGGGATACGCAGTATTTT
NA	TRBV18	NA	TRBJ1-2	CASSETSQGYTF	TGTGCCAGCTCCGAGACAAGTCAGGGCTACACCTTC
once	TRBV7-2	NA	TRBJ1-5	CASSSFGGAGKNQPQHF	TGTGCCAGCAGCTCATTTGGCGGCGCGGGGAAAAATCAGCCCCAGCATTTT
few	TRBV5-1	TRBD2	TRBJ2-2	CASSGRAGASGELFF	TGCGCCAGCAGCGGTCGAGCGGGAGCAAGCGGGGAGCTGTTTTTT
NA	TRBV7-9	TRBD1	TRBJ2-7	CASSFFAGGAEQYF	TGTGCCAGCAGCTTTTTCGCAGGGGGCGCCGAGCAGTACTTC
NA	TRBV30	TRBD2	TRBJ2-1	CAWSGSGRYNEQFF	TGTGCCTGGAGTGGAAGCGGGAGGTACAATGAGCAGTTCTTC
NA	TRBV5-1	NA	TRBJ2-3	CASTLLTGITDTQYF	TGCGCCAGCACCCTATTGACAGGAATCACAGATACGCAGTATTTT
NA	TRBV6-5	NA	TRBJ2-1	CASLSQSYNEQFF	TGTGCCAGCTTGAGCCAGTCCTACAATGAGCAGTTCTTC
NA	TRBV28	NA	TRBJ2-3	CASIQPRSTDTQYF	TGTGCCAGCATTCAACCCCGGTCCACAGATACGCAGTATTTT
NA	TRBV19	NA	TRBJ2-1	CASSTRDAPFF	TGTGCCAGTAGTACCCGCGACGCGCCGTTCTTC